The 22 T cell receptor beta chains listed next were all sequenced from one sample in a study of blood T cell repertoires in COVID-19 (dated by TCRdb to about 2020). Libraries were prepared through the immunoSEQ multiplex PCR assay. The clones in this table, taken by TCRdb from immuneACCESS, are in-frame only. Not every clone is retained; where verified, under half of the shortfall comes from an unresolved V gene, and the cause of the rest is unknown. Across this sample there are 200,000 to 300,000 clones, with 75% to 90% seen only once. The ten largest clones represent over 4% of the sample. The sequencing input was PBMCs or T cells enriched from blood (not recorded which). The receptors were sampled from a woman in her twenties or thirties who had recovered from COVID-19.

The genes are TRBV7-9 and TRBJ1-2; 7 nucleotides align to TRBD1. The germline V gene has CDR1 SEHNR and CDR2 FQNEAQ (reference sequence). The CDR3 length is 13 residues. V shed 5 bases and J 4 bases; nucleotides not matched to a gene: 4. DNA of the CDR3: TGTGCCAGCAGCCCGGGACAGCTCTATGGCTACACCTTC. Translating it yields CASSPGQLYGYTF.

The chain couples TRBV27 to TRBJ2-7; 8 positions match TRBD2. V shed 6 bases and J 4 bases; nucleotides not matched to a gene: 11. Germline V gives CDR1 MNHEY, CDR2 SMNVEV (reference sequence). This CDR3 is 15 amino acids long. The CDR3 bases are TGTGCCAGCAGGCCTATGACTAGCGTACATTACGAGCAGTACTTC. Translation gives CASRPMTSVHYEQYF.

The chain combines TRBV5-4 with TRBJ2-1; 7 bases fit TRBD2. The CDR3 runs 14 residues. CDR1 SGHNT and CDR2 YYREEE come from the germline V gene (reference sequence). V dropped 4 bases and J dropped 3; count of bases not matched to a gene: 4. For the CDR3, the DNA is TGTGCCAGCAGCACATGGACTAGCTACAATGAGCAGTTCTTC. Protein sequence: CASSTWTSYNEQFF.

This chain joins TRBV2 and TRBJ2-5, with D tentatively TRBD1 (6 bases). The CDR3 extends over 11 amino acids. The germline V and J ends were trimmed by 6 bases and 4 bases, with 6 bases remaining between them. Germline V gives CDR1 SNHLY, CDR2 FYNNEI. The chain's CDR3 is CASRQGETQYF. The CDR3 nucleotides are TGTGCCAGCAGACAGGGAGAGACCCAGTACTTC.

V usage is TRBV29-1 and J usage is TRBJ2-5; 12 nucleotides match TRBD2. The V gene's germline CDR1 is SQVTM and CDR2 ANQGSEA. This CDR3 is 14 amino acids long. V shed 4 bases, J shed 4 bases, and the junction held 4 bases outside the gene matches. The CDR3 loop reads CSVVPGLAGETQYF. CDR3 DNA: TGCAGCGTTGTCCCGGGACTAGCGGGAGAGACCCAGTACTTC.

This chain uses TRBV29-1 with TRBJ1-3; D unclear. Trimming took off 7 bases at V and 4 bases at J, with 32 bases between the two ends. The CDR3 covers 19 residues. From germline, CDR1 is SQVTM and CDR2 ANQGSEA. CDR3: CSASGFRPQSRHTGNTIYF. CDR3 sequence (DNA): TGCAGCGCCTCCGGTTTCCGTCCACAATCCAGGCACACGGGAAACACCATATATTTT.

The CDR3 spells CATTTWRDQNNEQFF. The CDR3 DNA reads as TGTGCCACCACGACGTGGCGGGACCAAAACAATGAGCAGTTCTTC. This chain connects TRBV19 to TRBJ2-1, with D tentatively TRBD2 (6 bases). Germline values: CDR1 LNHDA, CDR2 SQIVND (reference sequence). Between the trimmed V and J ends, which lost 10 bases and 5 bases, there was a span of 21 bases. CDR3 length: 15 amino acids. The whole variable domain, filled in from reference TRBV19 and TRBJ2-1, reads DGGITQSPKYLFRKEGQNVTLSCEQNLNHDAMYWYRQDPGQGLRLIYYSQIVNDFQKGDIAEGYSVSREKKESFPLTVTSAQKNPTAFYLCATTTWRDQNNEQFFGPGTRLTVL.

This chain joins TRBV28 and TRBJ2-5; D possibly corresponds to TRBD1 (6 bases). This CDR3 is 15 amino acids long. The V end lost 1 base, the J end lost 4 bases, and 13 bases lay between the germline ends. Per the germline V gene, CDR1 is MDHEN and CDR2 is SYDVKM. The DNA of the CDR3 is TGTGCCAGCAGTTTATTGGCAGGGGTGGGAGAGACCCAGTACTTC. This sequence encodes CASSLLAGVGETQYF.

The chain has TRBV7-6 and TRBJ1-6, with D possibly matching TRBD1 (5 bases). Trimming pared 5 bases from V and 8 bases from J, leaving 28 bases between. Germline values: CDR1 SGHVS, CDR2 FNYEAQ. The CDR3 length is 19 residues. The chain's CDR3 is CASSPRPPGLTGTDSPLHF. The CDR3 DNA reads as TGTGCCAGCAGCCCTCGCCCCCCGGGACTCACTGGGACGGATTCACCCCTCCACTTT.

The rearrangement joins TRBV5-1 to TRBJ2-1, with 8 bases that match TRBD2. Germline CDR1 and CDR2: SGHRS and YFSETQ. Trimming removed 0 bases from V and 4 bases from J; junction bases left unmatched: 6. The CDR3 runs 16 residues. CDR3 in amino acids: CASSLGSGVSYNEQFF. As DNA, the CDR3 is TGCGCCAGCAGCTTGGGTAGCGGGGTCTCATACAATGAGCAGTTCTTC.

The chain joins TRBV19 to TRBJ2-7; no clear D gene. CDR3 length: 12 amino acids. The V gene lost 4 bases and the J gene lost 4 bases, with 8 bases spanning the gap. Germline CDR1 and CDR2: LNHDA and SQIVND (reference sequence). The CDR3, as DNA: TGTGCCAGTAGTAAGCCGGGTTACGAGCAGTACTTC. Amino acids: CASSKPGYEQYF.

This chain links TRBV7-2 with TRBJ1-1; D might be TRBD1 (5 bases). The V gene lost 5 bases and the J gene lost 1 base, with 11 bases spanning the gap. The CDR3 has 14 amino acids. Germline-derived CDR1 and CDR2 are SGHTA and FQGNSA. The chain's CDR3 is CASSMTAWNTEAFF. CDR3 nucleotides: TGTGCCAGCAGCATGACAGCCTGGAACACTGAAGCTTTCTTT.

In its sample, this clone was seen once. This rearrangement joins TRBV27 to TRBJ2-2, with 8 bases identical to TRBD2. J was trimmed by 6 bases and V by 0 bases; bases with no gene match: 9. Germline V gives CDR1 MNHEY, CDR2 SMNVEV (reference sequence). This CDR3 has 17 residues. The CDR3 region is CASSLSRGRPDPGELFF. The CDR3 DNA sequence: TGTGCCAGCAGTTTATCGCGCGGGAGGCCCGACCCCGGGGAGCTGTTTTTT.

The chain carries TRBV28 and TRBJ1-3, with D unclear. The CDR3 spans 13 residues. Germline CDR1 reads MDHEN; CDR2 reads SYDVKM. V dropped 4 bases and J dropped 4 bases, with 8 bases sitting between them. The CDR3 is CASSSPSGNTIYF. The CDR3 DNA is TGTGCCAGCAGTTCCCCCTCGGGAAACACCATATATTTT.

This sequence joins TRBV7-9 and TRBJ2-5; possible D gene TRBD1, 6 bases. Trimming took 6 bases from V and 4 from J, leaving 9 bases between them. CDR1 SEHNR and CDR2 FQNEAQ come from the germline V gene (reference sequence). CDR3 length: 12 residues. CDR3 in DNA: TGTGCCAGCAGTACACAGGGAGAGACCCAGTACTTC. Translating it yields CASSTQGETQYF. Complete variable domain (other parts from reference TRBV7-9 and TRBJ2-5): DTGVSQNPRHKITKRGQNVTFRCDPISEHNRLYWYRQTLGQGPEFLTYFQNEAQLEKSRLLSDRFSAERPKGSFSTLEIQRTEQGDSAMYLCASSTQGETQYFGPGTRLLVL.

The chain combines TRBV6-2 or TRBV6-3 with TRBJ2-3; 10 bases agree with TRBD2. The CDR3 covers 20 residues. Trimming at V came to 6 bases and at J to 0 bases, leaving 18 bases not matched to a gene. The germline gives CDR1 MNHEY, CDR2 SVGEGT. CDR3 in amino acids: CASSLTGRASGSGSTDTQYF. Written as DNA, the CDR3 is TGTGCCAGCAGCCTAACCGGGCGGGCTAGCGGGAGTGGTAGCACAGATACGCAGTATTTT.

This rearrangement joins TRBV6-2 or TRBV6-3 to TRBJ1-5; D not certain. The V end lost 2 bases, the J end lost 11 bases, and 19 bases lay between the germline ends. Germline V CDR1 and CDR2: MNHEY, SVGEGT. There are 15 residues in the CDR3. The CDR3 DNA reads as TGTGCCAGCAGTTACACGGATATCCGCACCGGGACCCAGCATTTT. It encodes CASSYTDIRTGTQHF.

The V gene is TRBV19, the J gene TRBJ1-1, with TRBD1 matching 7 bases. CDR3 length: 15 residues. V shed 5 bases, J shed 0 bases, and the junction held 6 bases outside the gene matches. Germline V gene lookup returns CDR1 LNHDA and CDR2 SQIVND (reference sequence). The CDR3 nucleotides read TGTGCCAGTAGTCCTCGGACAGGAATGAACACTGAAGCTTTCTTT. Its translation is CASSPRTGMNTEAFF. The variable domain in full, completed from reference TRBV19 and TRBJ1-1, reads DGGITQSPKYLFRKEGQNVTLSCEQNLNHDAMYWYRQDPGQGLRLIYYSQIVNDFQKGDIAEGYSVSREKKESFPLTVTSAQKNPTAFYLCASSPRTGMNTEAFFGQGTRLTVV.

This rearrangement joins TRBV4-3 to TRBJ1-3; D is possibly TRBD1 (6 bases). The V gene's germline CDR1 is LGHNA and CDR2 YSLEER. This CDR3 has 16 residues. Trimming left V 1 base short and J 1 base short, with 11 bases between. The CDR3 sequence: CASSQVYRESGNTIYF. As DNA, the CDR3 is TGCGCCAGCAGCCAAGTCTACAGGGAGTCTGGAAACACCATATATTTT.

The chain couples TRBV6-1 to TRBJ1-1, with D possibly TRBD1 on 6 matching bases. Trimming pared 2 bases from V and 5 bases from J, leaving 9 bases between. The CDR3 extends over 13 amino acids. Germline-derived CDR1 and CDR2 are MNHNS and SASEGT. This chain's CDR3 is CASSESRGTEAFF. The CDR3 DNA reads TGTGCCAGCAGTGAATCAAGGGGGACTGAAGCTTTCTTT.

V usage is TRBV11-3 and J usage is TRBJ1-2; D uncertain. V lost 2 bases and J lost 4, with 8 bases in between. CDR1 is SGHNT, CDR2 YENEEA, per germline. The CDR3 has 13 residues. The CDR3 protein is CASSLYGGYGYTF. DNA for the CDR3: TGTGCCAGCAGCTTATACGGCGGCTATGGCTACACCTTC.

V is TRBV7-6 and J is TRBJ2-1; the D gene is possibly TRBD2 (5 bases). Trimming pared 5 bases from V and 6 bases from J, leaving 17 bases between. There are 15 residues in the CDR3. Germline values: CDR1 SGHVS, CDR2 FNYEAQ. The CDR3 nucleotides are TGTGCCAGCAGCCCCCAAAGGACTCTACTCAATGAGCAGTTCTTC. Translating it yields CASSPQRTLLNEQFF.